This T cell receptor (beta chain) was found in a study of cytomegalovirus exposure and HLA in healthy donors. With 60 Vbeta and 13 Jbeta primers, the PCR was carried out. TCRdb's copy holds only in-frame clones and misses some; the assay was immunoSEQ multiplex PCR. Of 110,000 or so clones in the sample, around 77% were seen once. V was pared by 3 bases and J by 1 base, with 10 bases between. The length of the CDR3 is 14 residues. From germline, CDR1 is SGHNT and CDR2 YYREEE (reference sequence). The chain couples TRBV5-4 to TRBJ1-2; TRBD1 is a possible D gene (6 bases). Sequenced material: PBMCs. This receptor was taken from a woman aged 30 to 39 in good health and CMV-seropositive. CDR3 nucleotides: TGTGCCAGCAGCTGGGAGGGGGATAACTATGGCTACACCTTC. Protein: CASSWEGDNYGYTF.